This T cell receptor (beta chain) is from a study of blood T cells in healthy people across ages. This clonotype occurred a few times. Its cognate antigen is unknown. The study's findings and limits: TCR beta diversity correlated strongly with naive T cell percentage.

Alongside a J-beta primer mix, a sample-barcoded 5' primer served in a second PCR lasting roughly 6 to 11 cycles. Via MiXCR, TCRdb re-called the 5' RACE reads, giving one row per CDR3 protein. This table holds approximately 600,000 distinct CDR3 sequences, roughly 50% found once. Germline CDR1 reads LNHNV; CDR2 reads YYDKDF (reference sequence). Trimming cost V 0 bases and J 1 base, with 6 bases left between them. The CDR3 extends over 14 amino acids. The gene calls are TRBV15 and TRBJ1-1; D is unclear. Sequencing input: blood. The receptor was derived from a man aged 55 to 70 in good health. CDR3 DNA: TGTGCCACCAGCAGAGAAGGGAGGAACACTGAAGCTTTCTTT. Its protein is CATSREGRNTEAFF.